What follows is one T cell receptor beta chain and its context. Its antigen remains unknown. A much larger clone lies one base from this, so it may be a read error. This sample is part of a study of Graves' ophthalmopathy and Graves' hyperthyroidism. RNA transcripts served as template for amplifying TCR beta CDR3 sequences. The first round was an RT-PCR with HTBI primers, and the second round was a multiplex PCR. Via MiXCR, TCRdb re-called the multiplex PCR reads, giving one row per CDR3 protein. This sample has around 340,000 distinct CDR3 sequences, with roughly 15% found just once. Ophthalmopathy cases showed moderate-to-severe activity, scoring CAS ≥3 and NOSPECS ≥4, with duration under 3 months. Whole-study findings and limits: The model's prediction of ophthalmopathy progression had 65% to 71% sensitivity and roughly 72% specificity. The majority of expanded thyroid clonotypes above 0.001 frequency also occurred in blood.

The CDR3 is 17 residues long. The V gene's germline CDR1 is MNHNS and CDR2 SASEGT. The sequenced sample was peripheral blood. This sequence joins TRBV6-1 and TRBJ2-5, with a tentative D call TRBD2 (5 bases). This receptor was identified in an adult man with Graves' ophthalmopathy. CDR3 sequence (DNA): TGTGTCAGCAGTGAAGAACGAGATAGAGGGATTCAAGAGACCCAGTACTTC. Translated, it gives CVSSEERDRGIQETQYF.